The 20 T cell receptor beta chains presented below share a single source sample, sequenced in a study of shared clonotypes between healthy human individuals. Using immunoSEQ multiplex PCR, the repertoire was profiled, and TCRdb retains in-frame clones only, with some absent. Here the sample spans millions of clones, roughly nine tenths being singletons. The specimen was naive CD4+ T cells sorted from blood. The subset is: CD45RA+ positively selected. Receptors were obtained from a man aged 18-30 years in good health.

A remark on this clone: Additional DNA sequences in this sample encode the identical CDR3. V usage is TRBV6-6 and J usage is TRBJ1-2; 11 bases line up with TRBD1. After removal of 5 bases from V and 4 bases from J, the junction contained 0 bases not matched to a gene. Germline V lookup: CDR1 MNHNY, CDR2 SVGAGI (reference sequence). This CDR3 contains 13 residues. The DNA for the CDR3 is TGTGCCAGCAGTGGGACAGGGGGCTATGGCTACACCTTC. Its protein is CASSGTGGYGYTF.

CDR3 in amino acids: CAWILAGGVGQLFF. DNA of the CDR3: TGTGCCTGGATTTTAGCGGGAGGTGTTGGGCAGCTGTTTTTT. J is TRBJ2-2 and V is TRBV30; 10 bases are shared with TRBD2. The CDR3 spans 14 residues. Germline V gene lookup returns CDR1 GTSNPN and CDR2 SVGIG (reference sequence). Trimming took 4 bases from V and 12 from J; bases not matched to a gene: 11.

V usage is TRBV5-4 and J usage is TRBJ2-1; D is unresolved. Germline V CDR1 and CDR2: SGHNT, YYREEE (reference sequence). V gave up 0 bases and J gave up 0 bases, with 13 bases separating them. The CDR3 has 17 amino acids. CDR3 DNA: TGTGCCAGCAGCTTGGAACCGGCCAAGCTCTCCTACAATGAGCAGTTCTTC. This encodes CASSLEPAKLSYNEQFF.

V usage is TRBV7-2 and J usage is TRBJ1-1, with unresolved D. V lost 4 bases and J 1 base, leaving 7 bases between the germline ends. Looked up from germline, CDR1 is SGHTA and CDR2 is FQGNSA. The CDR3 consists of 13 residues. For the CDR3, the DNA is TGTGCCAGCAGCTACAATCGGAACACTGAAGCTTTCTTT. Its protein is CASSYNRNTEAFF.

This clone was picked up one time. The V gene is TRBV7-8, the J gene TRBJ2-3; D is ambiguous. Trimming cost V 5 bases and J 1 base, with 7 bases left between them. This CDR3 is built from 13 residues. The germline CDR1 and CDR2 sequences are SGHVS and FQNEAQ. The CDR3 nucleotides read TGTGCCAGCAGCGAAATGGGCACAGATACGCAGTATTTT. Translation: CASSEMGTDTQYF.

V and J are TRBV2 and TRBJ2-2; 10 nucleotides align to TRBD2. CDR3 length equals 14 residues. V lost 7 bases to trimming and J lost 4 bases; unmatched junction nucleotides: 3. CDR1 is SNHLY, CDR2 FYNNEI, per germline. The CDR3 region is CASTGTSATGELFF. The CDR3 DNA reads TGTGCCAGCACTGGGACTAGCGCCACCGGGGAGCTGTTTTTT.

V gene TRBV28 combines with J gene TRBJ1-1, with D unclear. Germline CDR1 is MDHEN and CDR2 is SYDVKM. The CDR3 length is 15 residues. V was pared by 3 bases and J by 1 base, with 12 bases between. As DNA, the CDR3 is TGTGCCAGCAGTTTCCCGCCCTCAGGGAACACTGAAGCTTTCTTT. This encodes CASSFPPSGNTEAFF.

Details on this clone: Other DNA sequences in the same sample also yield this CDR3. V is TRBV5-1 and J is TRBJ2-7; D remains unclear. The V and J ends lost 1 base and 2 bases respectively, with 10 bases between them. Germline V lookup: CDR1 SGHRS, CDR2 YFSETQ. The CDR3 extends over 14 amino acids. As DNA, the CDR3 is TGCGCCAGCAGCTTGAGGGATAGCACCTACGAGCAGTACTTC. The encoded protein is CASSLRDSTYEQYF.

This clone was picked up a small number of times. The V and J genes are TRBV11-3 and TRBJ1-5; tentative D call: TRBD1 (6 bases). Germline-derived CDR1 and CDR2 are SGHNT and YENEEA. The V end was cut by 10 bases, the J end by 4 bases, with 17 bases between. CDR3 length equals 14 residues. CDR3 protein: CAIPEGDVNQPQHF. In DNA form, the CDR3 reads TGTGCCATCCCAGAGGGGGACGTAAATCAGCCCCAGCATTTT.

The CDR3 DNA reads as TGTGCCAGCAGTGATCGACCCCGAAGCTCCTATAATTCACCCCTCCACTTT. Translation gives CASSDRPRSSYNSPLHF. J is TRBJ1-6 and V is TRBV6-1; D ambiguous. Per germline, CDR1 MNHNS and CDR2 SASEGT. The V end lost 3 bases, the J end lost 0 bases, and 12 bases lay between the germline ends. This CDR3 is 17 amino acids long.

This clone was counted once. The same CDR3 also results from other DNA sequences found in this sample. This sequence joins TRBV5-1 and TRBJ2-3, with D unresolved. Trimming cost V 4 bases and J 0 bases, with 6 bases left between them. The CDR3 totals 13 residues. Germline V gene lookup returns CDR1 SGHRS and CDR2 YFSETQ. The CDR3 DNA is TGCGCCAGCAGCGTTGGGAGCACAGATACGCAGTATTTT. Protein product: CASSVGSTDTQYF.

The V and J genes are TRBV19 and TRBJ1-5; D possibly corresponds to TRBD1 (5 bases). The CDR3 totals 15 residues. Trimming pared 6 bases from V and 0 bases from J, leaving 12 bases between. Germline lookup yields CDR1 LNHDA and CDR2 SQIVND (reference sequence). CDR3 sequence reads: CASRVDRNSNQPQHF. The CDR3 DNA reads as TGTGCCAGTAGGGTCGACAGAAATAGCAATCAGCCCCAGCATTTT.

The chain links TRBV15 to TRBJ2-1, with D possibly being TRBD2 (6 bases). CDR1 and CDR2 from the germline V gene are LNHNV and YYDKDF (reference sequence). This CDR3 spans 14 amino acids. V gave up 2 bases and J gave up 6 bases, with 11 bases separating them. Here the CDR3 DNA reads TGTGCCACCAGCAGAAAAGGGACTTTCAATGAGCAGTTCTTC. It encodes CATSRKGTFNEQFF.

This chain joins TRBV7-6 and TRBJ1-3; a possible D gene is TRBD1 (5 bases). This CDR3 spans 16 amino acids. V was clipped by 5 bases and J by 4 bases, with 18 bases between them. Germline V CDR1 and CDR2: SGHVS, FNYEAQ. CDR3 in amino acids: CASSHPRGEAGNTIYF. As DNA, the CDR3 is TGTGCCAGCAGCCACCCCCGGGGGGAAGCAGGAAACACCATATATTTT.

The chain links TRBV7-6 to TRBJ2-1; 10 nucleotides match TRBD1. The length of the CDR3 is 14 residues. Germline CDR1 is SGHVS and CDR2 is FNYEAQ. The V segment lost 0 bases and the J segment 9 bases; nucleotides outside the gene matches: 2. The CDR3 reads CASSLAGQGVEQFF. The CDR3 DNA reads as TGTGCCAGCAGCTTAGCTGGACAGGGGGTTGAGCAGTTCTTC.

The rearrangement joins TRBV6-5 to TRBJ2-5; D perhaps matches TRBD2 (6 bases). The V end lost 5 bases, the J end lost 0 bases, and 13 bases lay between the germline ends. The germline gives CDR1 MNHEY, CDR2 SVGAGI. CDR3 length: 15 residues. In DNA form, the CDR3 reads TGTGCCAGCAGTACTCCGGGACTGGACCAAGAGACCCAGTACTTC. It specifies CASSTPGLDQETQYF.

Here the CDR3 reads CASSLATGSTGELFF. CDR3 in DNA: TGCGCCAGCAGCTTGGCTACAGGGAGCACCGGGGAGCTGTTTTTT. The chain uses TRBV5-1 and TRBJ2-2; maybe TRBD1 (6 bases). Germline assignment: CDR1 SGHRS and CDR2 YFSETQ. V was pared by 0 bases and J by 4 bases, with 10 bases between. The CDR3 loop spans 15 amino acids.

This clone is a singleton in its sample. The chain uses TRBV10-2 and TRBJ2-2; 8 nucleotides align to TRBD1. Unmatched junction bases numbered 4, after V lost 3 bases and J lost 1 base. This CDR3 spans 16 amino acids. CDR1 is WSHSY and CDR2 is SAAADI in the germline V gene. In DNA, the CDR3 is TGCGCCAGCAGTGACCCCGGGACAGGGAACACCGGGGAGCTGTTTTTT. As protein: CASSDPGTGNTGELFF.

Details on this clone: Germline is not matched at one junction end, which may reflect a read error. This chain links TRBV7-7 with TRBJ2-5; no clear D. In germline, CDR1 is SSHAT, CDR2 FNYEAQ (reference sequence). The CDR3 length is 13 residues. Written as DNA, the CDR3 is TGTGCCTCCCTGGGCCGTCTGCAAGGGACCCAGTACTTC. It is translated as CASLGRLQGTQYF.

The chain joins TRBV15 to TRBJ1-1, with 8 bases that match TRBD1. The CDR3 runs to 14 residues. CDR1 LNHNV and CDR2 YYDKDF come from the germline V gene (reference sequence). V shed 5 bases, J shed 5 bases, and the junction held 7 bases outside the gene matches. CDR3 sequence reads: CATSGNRGRTEAFF. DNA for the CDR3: TGTGCCACCAGCGGAAACAGGGGGAGGACTGAAGCTTTCTTT.